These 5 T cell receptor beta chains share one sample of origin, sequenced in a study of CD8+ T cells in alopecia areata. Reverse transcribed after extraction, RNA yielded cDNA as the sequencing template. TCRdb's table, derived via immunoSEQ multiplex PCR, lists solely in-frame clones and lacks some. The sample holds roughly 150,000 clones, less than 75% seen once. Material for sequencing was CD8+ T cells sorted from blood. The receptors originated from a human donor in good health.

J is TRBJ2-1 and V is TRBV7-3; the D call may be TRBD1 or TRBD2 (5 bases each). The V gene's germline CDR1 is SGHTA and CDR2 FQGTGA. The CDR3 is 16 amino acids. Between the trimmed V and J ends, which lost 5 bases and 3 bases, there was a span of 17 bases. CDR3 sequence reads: CASSPRAGLNYNEQFF. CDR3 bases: TGTGCCAGCAGCCCCAGGGCGGGTTTAAACTACAATGAGCAGTTCTTC. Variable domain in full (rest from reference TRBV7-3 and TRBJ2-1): GAGVSQTPSNKVTEKGKYVELRCDPISGHTALYWYRQSLGQGPEFLIYFQGTGAADDSGLPNDRFFAVRPEGSVSTLKIQRTERGDSAVYLCASSPRAGLNYNEQFFGPGTRLTVL.

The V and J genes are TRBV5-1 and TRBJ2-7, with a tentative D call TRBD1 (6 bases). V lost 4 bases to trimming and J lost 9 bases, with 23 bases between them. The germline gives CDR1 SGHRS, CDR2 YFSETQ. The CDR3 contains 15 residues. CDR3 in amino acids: CASSRLTGRALVQYF. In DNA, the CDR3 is TGCGCCAGCAGCCGGCTGACAGGCCGTGCCCTAGTGCAGTACTTC.

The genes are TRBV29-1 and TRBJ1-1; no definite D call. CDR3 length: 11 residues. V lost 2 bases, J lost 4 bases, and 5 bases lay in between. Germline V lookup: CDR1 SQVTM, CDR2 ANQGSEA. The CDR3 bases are TGCAGCGTTGAAACAGTCACTGAAGCTTTCTTT. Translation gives CSVETVTEAFF.

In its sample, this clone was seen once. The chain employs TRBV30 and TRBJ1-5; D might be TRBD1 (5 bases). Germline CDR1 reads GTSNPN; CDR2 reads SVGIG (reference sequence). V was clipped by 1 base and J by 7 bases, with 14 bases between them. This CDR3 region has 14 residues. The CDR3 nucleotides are TGTGCCTGGAGTGGAGGGGCAGGGCCACAGCCCCAGCATTTT. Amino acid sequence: CAWSGGAGPQPQHF.

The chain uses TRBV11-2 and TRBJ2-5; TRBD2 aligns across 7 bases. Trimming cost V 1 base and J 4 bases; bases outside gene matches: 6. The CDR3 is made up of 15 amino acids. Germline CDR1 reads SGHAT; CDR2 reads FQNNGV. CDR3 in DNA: TGTGCCAGCAGCTTAGCGGGAGGCAGGGCAGAGACCCAGTACTTC. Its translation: CASSLAGGRAETQYF.